This is a list of T cell receptor beta chains from one sample in a study of PD-1 blockade in classical Hodgkin lymphoma. Measured with immunoSEQ multiplex PCR; TCRdb has only the in-frame clones, and not every one. This table has 40,000 to 50,000 clones, approximately 67% appearing once. This sample comprised peripheral blood mononuclear cells (PBMCs), obtained before the fourth cycle of nivolumab. The receptors were sampled from a human donor with classical Hodgkin lymphoma. Each CDR3 is given with its conserved first and last residue. A D gene is named only where the DNA matches it firmly. Some rows have no size entry. The others give once, few or many, or a class for an expanded clone.

TGCAGCGTTGATAGCGGGGGTAACGAGCAGTACTTC	CSVDSGGNEQYF	TRBJ2-7	-	TRBV29-1	12	TRBD2
TGTGCCAGCAGTTTAAGTTCGGGGGGCACTGAGCCCCAGCATTTT	CASSLSSGGTEPQHF	TRBJ1-5	-	TRBV27	15	-
TGTGCCAGCAGCTCCTGGGGGCGACAGGGAGGGTCCTACGAGCAGTACTTC	CASSSWGRQGGSYEQYF	TRBJ2-7	-	TRBV7-2	17	-
TGTGCCAGCAGTTTATTGGGAAGAAACACCGGGGAGCTGTTTTTT	CASSLLGRNTGELFF	TRBJ2-2	-	TRBV28	15	-
TGTGCTAGTGGGCCGGGACAGGGGGCCCTCAATGAGCAGTTCTTC	CASGPGQGALNEQFF	TRBJ2-1	-	TRBV12-5	15	TRBD1
TGTGCCAGCACCCCGCTGGGACAGGGGACAGGGGAGCTGTTTTTT	CASTPLGQGTGELFF	TRBJ2-2	-	TRBV27	15	TRBD1
TGTGCCATCAGTGATCATTACCAAGAGACCCAGTACTTC	CAISDHYQETQYF	TRBJ2-5	-	TRBV10-3	13	-
TGTGCCAGCAGCTTAGGGGTGCTGCAAGAGACCCAGTACTTC	CASSLGVLQETQYF	TRBJ2-5	-	TRBV7-6	14	-
TGTGCCAGCAGCTTAGAGAAGGGGGCGCTCGCCGAGCAGTACTTC	CASSLEKGALAEQYF	TRBJ2-7	-	TRBV7-9	15	TRBD1
TGTGCCAGCAGCTTAGCCACAGGGGAGGGTGAAGCTTTCTTT	CASSLATGEGEAFF	TRBJ1-1	-	TRBV7-9	14	TRBD1
TGTGCCAGCAGCTACCACTCAGATACGCAGTATTTT	CASSYHSDTQYF	TRBJ2-3	-	TRBV7-2	12	-
TGTGCCAGCAGCTTGGGTGTGGAGGATACGCAGTATTTT	CASSLGVEDTQYF	TRBJ2-3	-	TRBV5-6	13	-
TGTGCCAGCAGCCAAAGGGACAGGGATGATGAAAAACTGTTTTTT	CASSQRDRDDEKLFF	TRBJ1-4	-	TRBV16	15	TRBD1
TGCGCCAGCACCAACGGGGGGCAGGCCTACGGGGAGCAGTACTTC	CASTNGGQAYGEQYF	TRBJ2-7	medium-sized	TRBV10-1	15	-
TGTGCCAGCAGTTCTGGGACTTCAAACTATGGCTACACCTTC	CASSSGTSNYGYTF	TRBJ1-2	-	TRBV28	14	-
TGTGCCAGCAGGCCTTCGGACCTTGGGCGCTACACCTTC	CASRPSDLGRYTF	TRBJ1-2	-	TRBV7-8	13	-
TGTGCCAGCAGCGCCATGGGACAGGGTAGGACACCCCTCCACTTT	CASSAMGQGRTPLHF	TRBJ1-6	-	TRBV11-2	15	TRBD1
TGTGCCAGCACCCTGACAGAAGCTAACTATGGCTACACCTTC	CASTLTEANYGYTF	TRBJ1-2	once	TRBV28	14	-
TGCGCCAGCAGAGTGATGCAGGGGGGTCTTAACACTGAAGCTTTCTTT	CASRVMQGGLNTEAFF	TRBJ1-1	-	TRBV5-1	16	TRBD1
TGTGCCAGCAGCTTTGGTCTGTACACCGGGGAGCTGTTTTTT	CASSFGLYTGELFF	TRBJ2-2	-	TRBV13	14	-
TGCAGTGCTCGACAGGGGGAGACCCAGTACTTC	CSARQGETQYF	TRBJ2-5	-	TRBV20-1	11	TRBD1
TGTGCCAGCAGTTTACTTTCGGGGACCCTATATGGCTACACCTTC	CASSLLSGTLYGYTF	TRBJ1-2	-	TRBV28	15	-
TGTGCCAGCAGTGCGGGCGGGATCCTCTATGGCTACACCTTC	CASSAGGILYGYTF	TRBJ1-2	medium-sized	TRBV6-1	14	-